This T cell receptor beta chain was sequenced during a study of siplizumab effects on memory and regulatory T cells. General study points: The naive T cell population seemed more diverse than memory cells and seemed a major contributor to the alloresponse. On average, under 75% of mappable alloreactive CD4+ clones were Treg-derived under siplizumab, against 26.9% in controls. An assignable naive or memory phenotype was lacking in roughly 75-95% of proliferating CD4+ or CD8+ clones.

Germline-derived CDR1 and CDR2 are SQVTM and ANQGSEA. The CDR3 sequence is 15 residues long. V dropped 4 bases and J dropped 4 bases, with 16 bases sitting between them. Per sample, about 10^5 TCR templates underwent assay. Sequencing used immunoSEQ multiplex PCR; TCRdb keeps in-frame clones, though not all of them. Among some 100,000 clones, more than 85% were seen once, and the ten largest hold about 6.7%. Comment on this clone: The antigen is unknown.

This receptor was taken from a human donor in good health. Source material: CD8+ T cells sorted from blood. The chain uses TRBV29-1 and TRBJ2-2; weak D call: TRBD1 (5 bases). The DNA of the CDR3 is TGCAGCGTTGGGGGTGACAGTAGCTTCACCGGGGAGCTGTTTTTT. Its translation is CSVGGDSSFTGELFF.